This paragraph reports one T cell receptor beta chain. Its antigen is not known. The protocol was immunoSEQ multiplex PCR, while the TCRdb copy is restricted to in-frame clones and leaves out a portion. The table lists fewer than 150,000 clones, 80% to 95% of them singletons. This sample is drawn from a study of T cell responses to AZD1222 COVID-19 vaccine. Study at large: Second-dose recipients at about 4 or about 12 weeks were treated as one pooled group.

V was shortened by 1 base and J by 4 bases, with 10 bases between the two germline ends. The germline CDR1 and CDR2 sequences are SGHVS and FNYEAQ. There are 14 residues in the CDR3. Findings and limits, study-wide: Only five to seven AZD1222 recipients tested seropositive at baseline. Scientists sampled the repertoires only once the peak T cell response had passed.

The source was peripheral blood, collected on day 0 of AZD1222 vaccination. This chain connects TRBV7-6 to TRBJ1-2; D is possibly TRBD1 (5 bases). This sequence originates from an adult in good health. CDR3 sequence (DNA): TGTGCCAGCAGCTTAGGGCAGGGTAGCTATGGCTACACCTTC. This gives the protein CASSLGQGSYGYTF.